The 21 T cell receptor beta chains below all came from one sample that was sequenced in a study of OX40 agonist ivuxolimab in advanced cancers. Clones were read by immunoSEQ multiplex PCR, and TCRdb kept only the in-frame ones, dropping some. The data show fewer than 80,000 clones, 85% seen once. Sequencing used CD4+ or CD8+ T cells sorted from blood, obtained in a trial of the OX40 agonist ivuxolimab. These receptors all come from an adult with an advanced solid tumor such as melanoma, head and neck, liver or kidney cancer.

The chain has TRBV14 and TRBJ2-5, with 9 bases matching TRBD1. The CDR3 is made up of 15 amino acids. V lost 4 bases to trimming and J lost 5 bases; unmatched junction nucleotides: 8. Germline CDR1 SGHDN, CDR2 FVKESK. As DNA, the CDR3 is TGTGCCAGCAGCCGAGACAGGGGGAATTTGGAGACCCAGTACTTC. It specifies CASSRDRGNLETQYF.

The chain joins TRBV15 to TRBJ2-2, with a possible D match to TRBD1 (5 bases). Germline CDR1 reads LNHNV; CDR2 reads YYDKDF (reference sequence). This CDR3 contains 16 residues. The V gene lost 5 bases and the J gene lost 6 bases, with 19 bases spanning the gap. CDR3 region: CATSGAWGLSPGELFF. CDR3 nucleotide sequence: TGTGCCACCAGCGGGGCCTGGGGCCTCTCTCCCGGGGAGCTGTTTTTT. Together with reference TRBV15 and TRBJ2-2, the CDR3 gives the full variable domain: DAMVIQNPRYQVTQFGKPVTLSCSQTLNHNVMYWYQQKSSQAPKLLFHYYDKDFNNEADTPDNFQSRRPNTSFCFLDIRSPGLGDTAMYLCATSGAWGLSPGELFFGEGSRLTVL.

The genes are TRBV28 and TRBJ1-2; possibly TRBD1 for D (6 bases). Looked up from germline, CDR1 is MDHEN and CDR2 is SYDVKM. V was pared by 7 bases and J by 8 bases, with 17 bases between. This CDR3 spans 13 amino acids. The CDR3 DNA reads as TGTGCCAGCACCCAAGGTGGGGGCCGGGGCTACACCTTC. It codes for CASTQGGGRGYTF.

The chain is built from TRBV5-1 and TRBJ1-4, with D possibly matching TRBD1 (6 bases). The CDR3 has 15 residues. Germline V gives CDR1 SGHRS, CDR2 YFSETQ. Deletions cut 1 base from V and 6 bases from J, with 13 bases between. In DNA form, the CDR3 reads TGCGCCAGCAGCTTGAGTCAGGGGCGTGATGAAAAACTGTTTTTT. Residues: CASSLSQGRDEKLFF. The full variable domain, its missing parts supplied by reference TRBV5-1 and TRBJ1-4, is KAGVTQTPRYLIKTRGQQVTLSCSPISGHRSVSWYQQTPGQGLQFLFEYFSETQRNKGNFPGRFSGRQFSNSRSEMNVSTLELGDSALYLCASSLSQGRDEKLFFGSGTQLSVL.

The chain links TRBV18 to TRBJ2-3; D unresolved. Germline CDR1 KGHSH, CDR2 LQKENI. The CDR3 consists of 12 residues. Trimming stripped 5 bases from V and 2 bases from J, with 5 bases between. The CDR3 DNA reads as TGTGCCAGCTCAGCCTTCACAGATACGCAGTATTTT. It translates to CASSAFTDTQYF.

J is TRBJ1-5 and V is TRBV6-5; D is unresolved. Germline loops: CDR1 MNHEY, CDR2 SVGAGI. V was pared by 7 bases and J by 1 base, with 14 bases between. This CDR3 is 15 amino acids long. Here the CDR3 DNA reads TGTGCCAGCACCCCAGGTGTGGGAAGCAATCAGCCCCAGCATTTT. Translated: CASTPGVGSNQPQHF.

The genes are TRBV7-8 and TRBJ1-4; TRBD1 aligns across 8 bases. The length of the CDR3 is 15 residues. V was pared by 5 bases and J by 10 bases, with 12 bases of the junction left unmatched. Germline CDR1 and CDR2: SGHVS and FQNEAQ. DNA of the CDR3: TGTGCCAGCAGCGGGACAGGCGGAGGAGTTGGAAAACTGTTTTTT. It specifies CASSGTGGGVGKLFF.

The chain combines TRBV6-5 with TRBJ2-5, with D uncertain. Trimming removed 9 bases from V and 4 bases from J, with 9 bases in between. The CDR3 is 11 residues long. Germline CDR1 is MNHEY and CDR2 is SVGAGI. For the CDR3, the DNA is TGTGCCAGTGGGCGCGGAGAGACCCAGTACTTC. Its protein product is CASGRGETQYF.

This chain links TRBV4-1 with TRBJ2-1; the match to TRBD1 covers 7 bases. V dropped 0 bases and J dropped 7; count of bases not matched to a gene: 6. Germline CDR1 reads MGHRA; CDR2 reads YSYEKL. The CDR3 contains 15 residues. In nucleotides, the CDR3 is TGCGCCAGCAGCCAAGAAGGGACAGAGGAGAATGAGCAGTTCTTC. It yields the protein CASSQEGTEENEQFF.

The genes are TRBV11-2 and TRBJ2-7; unclear D gene. Looked up from germline, CDR1 is SGHAT and CDR2 is FQNNGV. With 5 bases removed from V and 2 bases from J, the gap between germline ends came to 13 bases. The CDR3 covers 14 residues. CDR3 DNA sequence: TGTGCCAGCAGCAAAGATCTGGGGACCTACGAGCAGTACTTC. Its translation is CASSKDLGTYEQYF.

The chain employs TRBV6-5 and TRBJ1-6; D unresolved. The CDR3 runs to 13 residues. Germline V gene sequence: CDR1 MNHEY, CDR2 SVGAGI. V lost 6 bases and J 6 bases, leaving 9 bases between the germline ends. The CDR3 reads CASRTGINSPLHF. In DNA form, the CDR3 reads TGTGCCAGCAGGACGGGGATTAATTCACCCCTCCACTTT.

J is TRBJ2-2 and V is TRBV9; maybe TRBD2 (5 bases). Looked up from germline, CDR1 is SGDLS and CDR2 is YYNGEE. The CDR3 extends over 14 amino acids. The V end was cut by 4 bases, the J end by 6 bases, with 13 bases between. The CDR3 reads CASSPRTGAGELFF. The CDR3 DNA reads as TGTGCCAGCAGCCCTAGGACTGGGGCCGGGGAGCTGTTTTTT.

The V and J genes are TRBV6-6 and TRBJ1-2; D is ambiguous. Trimming left V 7 bases short and J 0 bases short, with 9 bases between. Germline assignment: CDR1 MNHNY and CDR2 SVGAGI (reference sequence). This CDR3 contains 13 residues. CDR3 nucleotide sequence: TGTGCCAGCATGCAAACTGCTAACTATGGCTACACCTTC. Translated: CASMQTANYGYTF.

The CDR3 nucleotides read TGTGCCAGCAGCTTTATACTAGCGGGGGTCAATGAGCAGTTCTTC. Protein: CASSFILAGVNEQFF. The genes are TRBV4-2 and TRBJ2-1, with 11 bases that match TRBD2. The CDR3 is 15 amino acids. The J segment lost 6 bases and the V segment lost 5 bases, leaving 6 bases of the junction unmatched. Germline V gene data show CDR1 as LGHNA and CDR2 as YNFKEQ.

The J gene is TRBJ1-1, the V gene TRBV5-1, with D perhaps matching TRBD1 (6 bases). Germline CDR1 and CDR2: SGHRS and YFSETQ. V lost 1 base to trimming and J lost 5 bases, with 12 bases between them. This CDR3 is built from 14 residues. The CDR3 region has the DNA TGCGCCAGCAGCTTGCAAGGGGGGCTGACTGAAGCTTTCTTT. The encoded protein is CASSLQGGLTEAFF.

The chain's CDR3 is CASSLGRVGQPQHF. CDR3 DNA sequence: TGTGCCAGCAGCTTGGGCAGGGTGGGTCAGCCCCAGCATTTT. The chain joins TRBV5-8 to TRBJ1-5; TRBD1 might be the D (5 bases). In germline, CDR1 is SGHTS, CDR2 YDEGEE. This CDR3 has 14 amino acids. Trimming pared 0 bases from V and 6 bases from J, leaving 10 bases between.

The rearrangement joins TRBV7-9 to TRBJ1-2, with 7 bases aligning to TRBD1. This CDR3 is built from 15 residues. CDR1 and CDR2 from the germline V gene are SEHNR and FQNEAQ (reference sequence). Germline trimming cut 5 bases from V and 2 bases from J; bases unmatched to any gene: 8. The CDR3 DNA reads as TGTGCCAGCAGCCATCGACAGGGAGTAAACTATGGCTACACCTTC. This translates into CASSHRQGVNYGYTF.

This rearrangement joins TRBV7-9 to TRBJ1-2, with D possibly TRBD1 on 5 matching bases. The CDR3 consists of 14 residues. Germline V gives CDR1 SEHNR, CDR2 FQNEAQ (reference sequence). V lost 3 bases, J lost 7 bases, and 15 bases lay in between. The CDR3 protein is CASSLQAGQAGYTF. The CDR3 DNA is TGTGCCAGCAGCTTGCAGGCAGGGCAGGCTGGCTACACCTTC. Variable domain in full (rest from reference TRBV7-9 and TRBJ1-2): DTGVSQNPRHKITKRGQNVTFRCDPISEHNRLYWYRQTLGQGPEFLTYFQNEAQLEKSRLLSDRFSAERPKGSFSTLEIQRTEQGDSAMYLCASSLQAGQAGYTFGSGTRLTVV.

This chain connects TRBV6-1 to TRBJ2-1; D call uncertain. There are 15 residues in the CDR3. V gave up 6 bases and J gave up 8 bases, with 20 bases separating them. From germline, CDR1 is MNHNS and CDR2 SASEGT. The CDR3 DNA reads as TGTGCCAGCAGAATTACCCATGCCATTAAGGATGAGCAGTTCTTC. It yields the protein CASRITHAIKDEQFF.

J is TRBJ2-7 and V is TRBV5-5, with D unclear. V lost 2 bases and J 2 bases, leaving 11 bases between the germline ends. The CDR3 is 14 residues long. Germline CDR1 is SGHKS and CDR2 is YYEKEE (reference sequence). CDR3 in amino acids: CASSLALLTYEQYF. The CDR3 DNA sequence: TGTGCCAGCAGCTTAGCGCTGCTCACCTACGAGCAGTACTTC.

The chain recombines TRBV30 with TRBJ2-7; D remains unclear. Trimming removed 4 bases from V and 7 bases from J, with 14 bases in between. Germline lookup yields CDR1 GTSNPN and CDR2 SVGIG (reference sequence). The CDR3 consists of 12 residues. The CDR3 DNA reads as TGTGCCTGGAACCTGATGGTGGGGGAGCAGTACTTC. Its protein product is CAWNLMVGEQYF.